This paragraph reports one T cell receptor (beta chain). Germline V gene lookup returns CDR1 MDHEN and CDR2 SYDVKM. The CDR3 is made up of 15 amino acids. Trimming removed 8 bases at V and 0 bases at J, with 14 bases between. The data stem from a study of shared clonotypes between healthy human individuals. Naive CD8 cells were CD45RO-negative, positively selected for CCR7, excluding terminally differentiated effector memory CD45RA+ cells. All donors qualified as healthy HIV-negative adults and had experienced no recent acute infections or vaccinations. Only in-frame clones appear in the TCRdb table, and some are missing; sequencing was by immunoSEQ multiplex PCR. The sample holds some 2 million clones; about 95% are singletons and the top ten take 0.9% to 1.4%.

Material: naive CD8+ T cells sorted from blood. The chain uses TRBV28 and TRBJ2-1; no firm D call. The TCR originated in a man aged 18 to 29 in good health. In DNA, the CDR3 is TGTGCCAGCCGCCTCGCAGTGTACTCCTACAATGAGCAGTTCTTC. Protein: CASRLAVYSYNEQFF.